These 32 T cell receptor beta chains were sequenced from one sample in a study of CD8 T cells in ankylosing spondylitis. TCRdb called the 5' RACE reads again in MiXCR, with one record for every CDR3 protein. Among approximately 200,000 distinct CDR3 sequences, around 13% were seen once, and the ten largest hold 15% to 20%. What was sequenced was blood, either unsorted or a sorted T cell fraction (not recorded which). The receptors come from a male donor with ankylosing spondylitis or in good health (not recorded which).

The V gene is TRBV12-5, the J gene TRBJ2-7; D gene unclear. This CDR3 is 12 amino acids long. Trimming shortened V by 2 bases and J by 2 bases, and 4 bases separated the two germline ends. Germline V gene data show CDR1 as LGHNT and CDR2 as FRNRAP. CDR3 sequence reads: CASGLSPYEQYF. CDR3 sequence (DNA): TGTGCTAGTGGTTTGTCCCCCTACGAGCAGTACTTC.

This clonotype was seen a handful of times. The chain has TRBV6-6 and TRBJ2-4; D ambiguous. Trimming took 3 bases from V and 5 from J, leaving 5 bases between them. CDR1 and CDR2 from the germline V gene are MNHNY and SVGAGI (reference sequence). This CDR3 is built from 12 residues. The CDR3 coding sequence is TGTGCCAGCAGTTATCTTGAAAACATTCAGTACTTC. Translated: CASSYLENIQYF.

The sample holds a few counts of this clonotype. The rearrangement links TRBV7-9 to TRBJ2-1; 7 bases agree with TRBD2. V lost 4 bases and J lost 0; bases outside the gene matches: 9. The CDR3 extends over 17 amino acids. Germline CDR1 is SEHNR and CDR2 is FQNEAQ (reference sequence). The CDR3 DNA reads as TGTGCCAGCAGCTCATCTCACCCGGGAGGCTCCTACAATGAGCAGTTCTTC. Residues: CASSSSHPGGSYNEQFF. Using reference TRBV7-9 and TRBJ2-1 for the parts outside the CDR3, the full variable domain is DTGVSQNPRHKITKRGQNVTFRCDPISEHNRLYWYRQTLGQGPEFLTYFQNEAQLEKSRLLSDRFSAERPKGSFSTLEIQRTEQGDSAMYLCASSSSHPGGSYNEQFFGPGTRLTVL.

This clonotype was counted only a few times. The chain uses TRBV4-1 and TRBJ2-7, with no clear D. The V gene lost 0 bases and the J gene lost 5 bases, with 8 bases spanning the gap. CDR3 length equals 13 residues. Per the germline V gene, CDR1 is MGHRA and CDR2 is YSYEKL. CDR3 residues: CASSQEQRHEQYF. Written as DNA, the CDR3 is TGCGCCAGCAGCCAAGAACAGCGCCACGAGCAGTACTTC.

The CDR3 loop reads CASSLLVRGLGGELFF. DNA of the CDR3: TGTGCCAGCAGCTTGTTAGTCAGGGGGCTTGGCGGGGAGCTGTTTTTT. The V call is TRBV12-3 or TRBV12-4, the J call TRBJ2-2; the match to TRBD1 covers 8 bases. This CDR3 is 16 amino acids long. The ends lost 6 bases at V and 7 bases at J; junction bases unmatched: 13.

The chain carries TRBV11-2 and TRBJ2-3; no reliable D call. The germline CDR1 and CDR2 sequences are SGHAT and FQNNGV. The ends were cut back, 5 bases at V and 5 bases at J, with 17 bases in the middle. The CDR3 contains 15 residues. The DNA for the CDR3 is TGTGCCAGCAGCCCCTCCCCGGCAGTAGTAGATACGCAGTATTTT. Amino acids: CASSPSPAVVDTQYF.

This clonotype has a count of ten or more. The chain employs TRBV3-1 and TRBJ2-1; 8 bases are a match to TRBD2. V lost 4 bases to trimming and J lost 5 bases; unmatched junction nucleotides: 10. Germline V gene sequence: CDR1 LGHDT, CDR2 YNNKEL (reference sequence). The CDR3 covers 16 residues. The CDR3: CASSPRLGGGNNEQFF. The CDR3 coding sequence is TGTGCCAGCAGCCCACGACTCGGGGGGGGGAACAATGAGCAGTTCTTC.

The rearrangement joins TRBV24-1 to TRBJ2-1; the match to TRBD1 covers 7 bases. CDR3 length: 16 amino acids. Germline V CDR1 and CDR2: KGHDR, SFDVKD. The V and J ends lost 0 bases and 5 bases, in that order; junction bases with no gene match: 6. The CDR3 nucleotides read TGTGCCACCAGTGATTTGGAGACAGGGTCGGACAATGAGCAGTTCTTC. Translating gives CATSDLETGSDNEQFF.

This clonotype was seen more than once but under ten times. The chain is built from TRBV24-1 and TRBJ2-6; the match to TRBD2 covers 8 bases. The J segment lost 0 bases and the V segment lost 4 bases, leaving 10 bases of the junction unmatched. CDR1 is KGHDR, CDR2 SFDVKD, per germline. CDR3 length equals 19 residues. CDR3 coding DNA: TGTGCCACCAGTGAACTTCAGCGGGGGAAGCTCTCTGGGGCCAACGTCCTGACTTTC. Residues: CATSELQRGKLSGANVLTF.

This clonotype has just a few counts. At one end the junction does not follow the germline gene, possibly because of a read error. The chain couples TRBV4-1 to TRBJ1-4, with D perhaps TRBD1 (5 bases). From germline, CDR1 is MGHRA and CDR2 YSYEKL. CDR3 length equals 13 residues. The CDR3 DNA reads as TGCGCCAGCAGCCAAGAACCACTTGGGACCATTGATTTT. Its protein product is CASSQEPLGTIDF.

This clonotype was seen a few times. V usage is TRBV12-3 or TRBV12-4 and J usage is TRBJ2-1; possible D gene TRBD2, 5 bases. The CDR3 has 13 residues. Trimming stripped 1 base from V and 12 bases from J, with 13 bases between. DNA of the CDR3: TGTGCCAGCAGTTTAGGGAACGGGATGTGGCAGTTCTTC. Amino acids: CASSLGNGMWQFF.

In this sample, this clonotype turned up many times. This chain joins TRBV12-3 or TRBV12-4 and TRBJ2-7; possibly TRBD1 for D (5 bases). V dropped 9 bases and J dropped 2 bases, with 14 bases sitting between them. This CDR3 has 13 residues. The CDR3 bases are TGTGCCAGTGCTGTAGGGGCCACCTACGAGCAGTACTTC. Its translation is CASAVGATYEQYF.

Only a few counts were recorded for this clonotype. This chain uses TRBV7-2 with TRBJ1-2; possible D gene TRBD1, 6 bases. Deletions cut 4 bases from V and 5 bases from J, with 14 bases between. The CDR3 runs 14 residues. CDR1 SGHTA and CDR2 FQGNSA come from the germline V gene. CDR3 residues: CASSSWDTGYGYTF. The CDR3 DNA reads TGTGCCAGCAGCTCCTGGGATACAGGGTATGGCTACACCTTC.

The sample holds a few counts of this clonotype. As DNA, the CDR3 is TGTGCCAGCAGTTTTGGATTTGGGATTACAACCGGGGAGCTGTTTTTT. Encoded protein: CASSFGFGITTGELFF. V usage is TRBV12-3 or TRBV12-4 and J usage is TRBJ2-2; no clear D gene. V shed 3 bases and J shed 5 bases, with 16 bases lying between them. CDR3 length: 16 residues.

V gene TRBV10-3 combines with J gene TRBJ2-7, with a weak D call TRBD2 (5 bases). Trimming removed 0 bases at V and 3 bases at J, with 9 bases between. The CDR3 loop spans 14 amino acids. Germline V gene data show CDR1 as ENHRY and CDR2 as SYGVKD. As DNA, the CDR3 is TGTGCCATCAGTGAGTCGGACGGAGGCTACGAGCAGTACTTC. Protein: CAISESDGGYEQYF.

This clonotype was seen a handful of times. In DNA, the CDR3 is TGCGCCAGCAGCCAAGACCACTCCGATCAGCCCCAGCATTTT. Amino acids: CASSQDHSDQPQHF. The V gene is TRBV4-1, the J gene TRBJ1-5; D is undetermined. The germline V and J ends were trimmed by 0 bases and 5 bases, with 8 bases remaining between them. The CDR3 extends over 14 amino acids. The germline gives CDR1 MGHRA, CDR2 YSYEKL.

The chain employs TRBV14 and TRBJ2-5, with 11 positions matching TRBD2. The CDR3 is made up of 15 amino acids. Germline V gene lookup returns CDR1 SGHDN and CDR2 FVKESK. V gave up 4 bases and J gave up 4 bases; unmatched junction bases: 5. The CDR3 loop is CASSLLAGGGETQYF. The CDR3, as DNA: TGTGCCAGCAGCCTCCTAGCGGGAGGAGGAGAGACCCAGTACTTC.

This clonotype turned up a few times. V gene TRBV24-1 combines with J gene TRBJ2-1; D is possibly TRBD1 (5 bases). Germline-derived CDR1 and CDR2 are KGHDR and SFDVKD. The V gene lost 2 bases and the J gene lost 8 bases, with 12 bases spanning the gap. This CDR3 contains 14 residues. The CDR3 sequence: CATSDSAQGHEQFF. DNA of the CDR3: TGTGCCACCAGTGATTCCGCCCAGGGCCATGAGCAGTTCTTC.

This clonotype was found a few times. The chain links TRBV7-9 to TRBJ2-1, with 9 bases aligning to TRBD2. V trimming: 0 bases; J trimming: 4 bases; junction bases outside the gene matches: 1. The CDR3 totals 15 residues. Germline loops: CDR1 SEHNR, CDR2 FQNEAQ (reference sequence). The CDR3 sequence is CASSLASGRYNEQFF. The CDR3 coding sequence is TGTGCCAGCAGCTTAGCGAGCGGGAGGTACAATGAGCAGTTCTTC.

This clonotype was counted between two and nine times. This chain connects TRBV12-3 or TRBV12-4 to TRBJ2-1; D might be TRBD1 (5 bases). This CDR3 is 14 amino acids long. The ends were cut back, 8 bases at V and 4 bases at J, with 15 bases in the middle. In DNA, the CDR3 is TGTGCCAGCTTTCGTGATAGGGGTTACAATGAGCAGTTCTTC. Residues: CASFRDRGYNEQFF.

This clonotype is categorized as medium-sized (0.01 to 0.1%). The chain's CDR3 is CASSDGTPALDQPQHF. The CDR3 DNA follows: TGTGCCAGCAGCGACGGGACACCGGCTCTTGATCAGCCCCAGCATTTT. The chain links TRBV12-3 or TRBV12-4 to TRBJ1-5; possible D gene TRBD1, 6 bases. This CDR3 spans 16 amino acids. V dropped 6 bases and J dropped 5 bases, with 20 bases sitting between them.

In its sample, this clonotype was seen a few times. The rearrangement joins TRBV6-1 to TRBJ2-7; D remains ambiguous. CDR3 length: 13 amino acids. Per the germline V gene, CDR1 is MNHNS and CDR2 is SASEGT. Between the trimmed V and J ends, which lost 7 bases and 0 bases, there was a span of 10 bases. The CDR3 bases are TGTGCCAGCAAGCCCCCGAGCTCCTACGAGCAGTACTTC. Encoded protein: CASKPPSSYEQYF.

A note on this clonotype: The CDR3 does not close with the conserved phenylalanine or tryptophan, likely indicating a read error. No DNA is shown, since the ends of the CDR3 on it are uncertain; the CDR3 is the one TCRdb lists. This rearrangement joins TRBV27 to TRBJ1-1; TRBD1, as called in the table, went unchecked against the DNA. The germline gives CDR1 MNHEY, CDR2 SMNVEV (reference sequence). Including both end residues, the CDR3 is 14 amino acids long. Here the CDR3 reads CASSPRGCRGTHPL.

A few counts support this clonotype. J is TRBJ1-1 and V is TRBV12-3 or TRBV12-4; D is unresolved. The CDR3 contains 13 residues. The V and J ends lost 3 bases and 3 bases respectively, with 8 bases between them. For the CDR3, the DNA is TGTGCCAGCAGTTTTGGGCTGCACACTGAAGCTTTCTTT. Translation gives CASSFGLHTEAFF.

This clonotype has more than one count but fewer than ten. This chain links TRBV7-9 with TRBJ2-1; no clear D gene. Germline V gives CDR1 SEHNR, CDR2 FQNEAQ (reference sequence). CDR3 size: 12 residues. V was pared by 5 bases and J by 15 bases, with 17 bases between. CDR3 nucleotides: TGTGCCAGCAGCCTAGGGCTGGCGCAAAGGTTCTTC. It is translated as CASSLGLAQRFF.

V gene TRBV20-1 combines with J gene TRBJ2-7; tentative D call: TRBD2 (5 bases). V lost 3 bases, J lost 0 bases, and 9 bases lay in between. Looked up from germline, CDR1 is DFQATT and CDR2 is SNEGSKA (reference sequence). CDR3 length equals 13 residues. The CDR3 region has the DNA TGCAGTGCTAGCTCGGACTCCTCCTACGAGCAGTACTTC. Translated, it gives CSASSDSSYEQYF.

The V gene is TRBV11-1, the J gene TRBJ2-7; 14 bases map to TRBD2. CDR1 and CDR2 from the germline V gene are SGHAT and FQDESV (reference sequence). V lost 3 bases and J lost 2; bases outside the gene matches: 12. The CDR3 has 19 residues. The CDR3 DNA reads TGTGCCAGCAGCTTTTGGACTAGCGGGAGGCACGATCCGACCTACGAGCAGTACTTC. Amino acid sequence: CASSFWTSGRHDPTYEQYF.

The rearrangement joins TRBV7-9 to TRBJ2-1; 8 bases agree with TRBD2. The J segment lost 1 base and the V segment lost 8 bases, leaving 10 bases of the junction unmatched. The length of the CDR3 is 16 residues. Germline CDR1 and CDR2: SEHNR and FQNEAQ (reference sequence). The CDR3 sequence: CASGSLSGRSYNEQFF. The CDR3 DNA is TGTGCCAGCGGCTCATTAAGCGGGAGATCCTACAATGAGCAGTTCTTC.

This clonotype was recorded many times. The chain recombines TRBV12-3 or TRBV12-4 with TRBJ2-1; D gene uncertain. The V end was cut by 2 bases, the J end by 3 bases, with 2 bases between. This CDR3 region has 12 residues. DNA of the CDR3: TGTGCCAGCAGTTTAAACTACAATGAGCAGTTCTTC. As protein: CASSLNYNEQFF.

The sample holds many counts of this clonotype. The chain employs TRBV5-1 and TRBJ1-1; TRBD1 matches at 11 bases. From germline, CDR1 is SGHRS and CDR2 YFSETQ. Unmatched junction bases numbered 3, after V lost 4 bases and J lost 1 base. This CDR3 has 15 residues. As DNA, the CDR3 is TGCGCCAGCAGCCCGGGACAGGGGGAGAACACTGAAGCTTTCTTT. Amino acid sequence: CASSPGQGENTEAFF.

This clonotype showed up many times. This chain joins TRBV27 and TRBJ2-7; D may be TRBD1 or TRBD2 (5 bases each). The CDR3 runs to 13 residues. CDR1 and CDR2 (germline): MNHEY, SMNVEV (reference sequence). V was pared by 2 bases and J by 2 bases, with 7 bases between. CDR3 region: CASSLRGPYEQYF. CDR3 sequence (DNA): TGTGCCAGCAGTTTACGGGGCCCCTACGAGCAGTACTTC.

This clonotype was counted between two and nine times. The chain links TRBV11-3 to TRBJ2-2; no clear D gene. The CDR3 loop spans 13 amino acids. Germline V gene sequence: CDR1 SGHNT, CDR2 YENEEA. V dropped 3 bases and J dropped 3 bases, with 5 bases sitting between them. The CDR3 reads CASSFGDTGELFF. CDR3 nucleotides: TGTGCCAGCAGCTTTGGGGACACCGGGGAGCTGTTTTTT.